This T cell receptor (beta chain) was identified during a study of post-analysis software for immune sequencing data (dated by TCRdb to the mid-2010s). Regarding the complete study: Recorded disease courses included relapsing-remitting, secondary progressive and progressive-relapsing multiple sclerosis, with some patients lacking subtype annotation. The multiple sclerosis patient repertoires were compared with ten to eleven previously published healthy control repertoires from donors aged about 6 to 26 years. A subset of samples was prepared in parallel using single-end sample barcoding, then pooled and co-amplified after Illumina adapter ligation.

To demonstrate the VDJtools post-analysis software, the study profiled TCR beta repertoires from the peripheral blood of approximately twelve young patients with multiple sclerosis. The patients with multiple sclerosis were children and adolescents between about 6 and 16 years of age. For this chain, trimming is 0 bases at the V end and 3 bases at the J end, and the number of junction bases without a gene match is 8. From its cysteine to its phenylalanine, the CDR3 spans 18 amino acids. The read is trimmed to its CDR3 DNA, 54 bases read in frame from base 1. CDR1 ENHRY and CDR2 SYGVKD were looked up in the germline V gene. This clonotype was found once. It has no known antigen specificity. Per-base quality was not reported, and no clone a single base away is much larger than it. Results the study describes overall, beyond this receptor: The control group was slightly older than the multiple sclerosis patient group. Strong co-clustering of samples prepared in the same batch was shown by direct clustering with F measure, prompting a batch-effect correction. Compared with controls, multiple sclerosis patients had significantly lower normalized Chao1 diversity, a finding suggesting substantial peripheral T-cell clonal expansion. Significantly higher frequencies in patients than in controls were found for several TRBV segments, including TRBV5-6, TRBV5-1 and TRBV20-1.

To prepare the library, PCR was applied. The sequencer listed for this sample is Illumina HiSeq 2500. Unique molecular identifiers were incorporated into TCR beta cDNA libraries to reduce PCR and sequencing biases. Every 1 to 10 million input T cells yielded about 500,000 cDNA molecules, meaning each molecule approximated one T cell. Patient libraries were prepared and sequenced with the same protocol used for the earlier healthy control dataset. Within a given batch, samples were prepared together, multiplexed and sequenced on the same HiSeq lane. In the paper's pipeline: Raw barcoded reads were processed with MIGEC, and single-read molecular identifier groups were discarded before consensus assembly and CDR3 extraction. Clonotype tables were post-analysed with VDJtools, normalizing diversity by down-sampling all datasets to the smallest sample size. Repertoire overlap clustering matched CDR3 amino acid but not nucleotide sequences to correct batch-related cross-sample contamination. In TCRdb, the public reads were trimmed at Q25 with fastp and aligned with MiXCR, with productive beta chains retained. Identical CDR3 protein sequences are pooled into one entry, listed with their most common genes and DNA. The V and J calls here are based on TCRdb, not the publication. The sample includes roughly 870,000 distinct CDR3 sequences, with roughly 50% observed a single time. The ten largest account for roughly 4.4% of the sample.

This sequence was found in a girl aged 10 to 17 with multiple sclerosis. The sequence joins TRBV10-3 to TRBJ2-2, and TRBD2 matches 9 of the central bases. The sequenced material came from blood. The encoded CDR3 is CAISESPPSGVDTGELFF. The DNA is TGTGCCATCAGTGAGTCTCCGCCTAGCGGGGTAGACACCGGGGAGCTGTTTTTT.